A selection of T cell receptor beta chains follows, all from one sample in a study of T-cell memory formation after mild COVID-19. TCRdb recomputed calls from the 5' RACE reads with MiXCR, one row per CDR3 protein. This table holds about half a million distinct CDR3 sequences, 18% found once. Sequences were obtained from PBMCs or a T cell subset sorted from them (not recorded which). These TCRs come from an adult woman who had mild COVID-19 (a few samples of this study predate the infection). Cell type and time point are not known. Each CDR3 is given with its conserved first and last residue. The D gene is left open where the match is weak. Size is stated for part of the rows, as once, few or many counts, or as a class when the clone is expanded.

abundance	j_gene	d_gene	v_gene	len	CDR3nt	CDR3aa
many	TRBJ2-7	TRBD2	TRBV5-1	15	TGCGCCAGCCAAAAGGGTGGCGGGGGCTCCTACGAGCAGTACTTC	CASQKGGGGSYEQYF
NA	TRBJ2-3	TRBD1	TRBV12-3/TRBV12-4	15	TGTGCCAGCAGTTTAAGGGGACAGGGGGAAAATACGCAGTATTTT	CASSLRGQGENTQYF
few	TRBJ1-1	NA	TRBV5-4	15	TGTGCCAGCAGCTCCTCCACAGGGACCGACACTGAAGCTTTCTTT	CASSSSTGTDTEAFF
NA	TRBJ2-2	NA	TRBV4-3	18	TGCGCCAGCAGCCAAGATCTTATTCAGGGAGAGGGGTACGGGGAGCTGTTTTTT	CASSQDLIQGEGYGELFF
few	TRBJ2-1	NA	TRBV24-1	14	TGTGCCACCAGTGATACAGGGATCCACAATGAGCAGTTCTTC	CATSDTGIHNEQFF
many	TRBJ2-1	TRBD2	TRBV4-3	16	TGCGCCAGCAGCCAAGATTTCGAGGGAGGGAGGAATGAGCAGTTCTTC	CASSQDFEGGRNEQFF
NA	TRBJ2-1	TRBD2	TRBV9	15	TGTGCCAGCAGCGTACAGGGACTAGAGGGGAATGAGCAGTTCTTC	CASSVQGLEGNEQFF
NA	TRBJ2-5	NA	TRBV5-1	14	TGCGCCAGCAGCCTCGGGCCAGGGCAAGAGACCCAGTACTTC	CASSLGPGQETQYF
NA	TRBJ1-2	TRBD1	TRBV9	13	TGTGCCAGCGGGACAGGGACGTATGATGGCTACACCTTC	CASGTGTYDGYTF
few	TRBJ1-1	NA	TRBV20-1	15	TGCAGTGCTACGGTCCGGGACCTAATGAACACTGAAGCTTTCTTT	CSATVRDLMNTEAFF
NA	TRBJ1-4	TRBD1	TRBV7-9	15	TGTGCCAGCAGATTAAGGACAGGAACTAATGAAAAACTGTTTTTT	CASRLRTGTNEKLFF
few	TRBJ2-7	NA	TRBV12-3/TRBV12-4	14	TGTGCCAGCAGTCCAGGGTCTCTAACCTACGAGCAGTACTTC	CASSPGSLTYEQYF
NA	TRBJ1-1	TRBD1	TRBV6-5	15	TGTGCCAGCAGGCCCCCGGGACAGAAGAACACTGAAGCTTTCTTT	CASRPPGQKNTEAFF
NA	TRBJ2-1	TRBD2	TRBV19	14	TGTGCCAGTAGATGGCTAGCGGGACGCAATGAGCAGTTCTTC	CASRWLAGRNEQFF
few	TRBJ1-5	TRBD1	TRBV24-1	13	TGTGCCACCGGCCGACAGGGAAATCAGCCCCAGCATTTT	CATGRQGNQPQHF